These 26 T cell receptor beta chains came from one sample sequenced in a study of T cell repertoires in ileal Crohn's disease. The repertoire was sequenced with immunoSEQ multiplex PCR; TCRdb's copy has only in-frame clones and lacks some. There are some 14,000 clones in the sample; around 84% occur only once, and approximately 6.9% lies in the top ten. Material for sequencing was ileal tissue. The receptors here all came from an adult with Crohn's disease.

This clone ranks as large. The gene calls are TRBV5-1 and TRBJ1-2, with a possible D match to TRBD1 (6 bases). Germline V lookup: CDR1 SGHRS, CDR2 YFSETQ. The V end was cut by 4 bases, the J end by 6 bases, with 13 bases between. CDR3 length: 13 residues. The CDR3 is CASSPGGGDGYTF. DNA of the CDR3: TGCGCCAGCAGCCCCGGGGGGGGCGATGGCTACACCTTC.

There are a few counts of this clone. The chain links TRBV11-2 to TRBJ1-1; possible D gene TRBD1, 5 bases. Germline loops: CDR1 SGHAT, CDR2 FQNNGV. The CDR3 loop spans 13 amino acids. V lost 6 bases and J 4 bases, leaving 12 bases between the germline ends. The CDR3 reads CASSLPGFTEAFF. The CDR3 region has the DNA TGTGCCAGCAGTCTACCAGGGTTCACTGAAGCTTTCTTT.

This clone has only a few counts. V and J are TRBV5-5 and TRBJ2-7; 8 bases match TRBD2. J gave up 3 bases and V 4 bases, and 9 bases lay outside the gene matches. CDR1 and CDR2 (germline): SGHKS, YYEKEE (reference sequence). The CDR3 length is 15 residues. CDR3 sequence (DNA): TGTGCCAGCAGCCCACTTAGCGGGGTTGGCTACGAGCAGTACTTC. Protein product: CASSPLSGVGYEQYF.

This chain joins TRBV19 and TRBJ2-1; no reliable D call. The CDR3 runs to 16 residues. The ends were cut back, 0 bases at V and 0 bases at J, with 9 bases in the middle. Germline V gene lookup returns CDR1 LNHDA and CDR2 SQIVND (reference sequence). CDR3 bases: TGTGCCAGTAGTATAGAGGGCAGTCGCTCCTACAATGAGCAGTTCTTC. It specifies CASSIEGSRSYNEQFF.

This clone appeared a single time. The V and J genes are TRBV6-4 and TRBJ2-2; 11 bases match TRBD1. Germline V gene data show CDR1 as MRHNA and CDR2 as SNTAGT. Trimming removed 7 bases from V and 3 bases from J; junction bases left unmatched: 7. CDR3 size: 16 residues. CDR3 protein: CASKVSGQGDTGELFF. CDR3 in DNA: TGTGCCAGCAAAGTGTCGGGACAGGGGGACACCGGGGAGCTGTTTTTT.

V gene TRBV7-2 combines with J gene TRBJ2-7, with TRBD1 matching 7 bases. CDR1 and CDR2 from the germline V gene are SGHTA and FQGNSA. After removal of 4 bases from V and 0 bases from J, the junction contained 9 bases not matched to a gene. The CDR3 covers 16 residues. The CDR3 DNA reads TGTGCCAGCAGCTACTCTCCCGGGACAGTCTCCTACGAGCAGTACTTC. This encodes CASSYSPGTVSYEQYF.

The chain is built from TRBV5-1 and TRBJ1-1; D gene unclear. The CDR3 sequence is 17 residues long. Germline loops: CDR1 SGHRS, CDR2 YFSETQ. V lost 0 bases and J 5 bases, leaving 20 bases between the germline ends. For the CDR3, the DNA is TGCGCCAGCAGCTTGGATTTTAACCCCTGGCGGGAAACTGAAGCTTTCTTT. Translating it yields CASSLDFNPWRETEAFF.

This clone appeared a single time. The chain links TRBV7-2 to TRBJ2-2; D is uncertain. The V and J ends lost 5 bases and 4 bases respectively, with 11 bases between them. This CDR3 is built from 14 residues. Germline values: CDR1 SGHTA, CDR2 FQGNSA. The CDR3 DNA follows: TGTGCCAGCAGCCCTACCCGAGTCACCGGGGAGCTGTTTTTT. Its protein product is CASSPTRVTGELFF. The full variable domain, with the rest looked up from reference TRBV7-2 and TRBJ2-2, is GAGVSQSPSNKVTEKGKDVELRCDPISGHTALYWYRQSLGQGLEFLIYFQGNSAPDKSGLPSDRFSAERTGGSVSTLTIQRTQQEDSAVYLCASSPTRVTGELFFGEGSRLTVL.

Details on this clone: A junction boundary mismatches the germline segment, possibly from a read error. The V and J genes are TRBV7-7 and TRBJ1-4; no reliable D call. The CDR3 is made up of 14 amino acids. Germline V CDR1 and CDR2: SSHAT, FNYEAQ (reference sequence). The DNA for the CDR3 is TGTGCTAGCAGCTCTAACGTCGGGGATGAAAAACTGTTTTTT. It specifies CASSSNVGDEKLFF.

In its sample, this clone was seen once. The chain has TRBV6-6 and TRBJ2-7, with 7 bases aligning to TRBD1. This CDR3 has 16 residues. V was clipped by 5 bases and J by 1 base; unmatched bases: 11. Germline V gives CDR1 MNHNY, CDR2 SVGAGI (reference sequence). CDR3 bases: TGTGCCAGCAGTATTTCCGGGACAGCGACTTCCTACGAGCAGTACTTC. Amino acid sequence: CASSISGTATSYEQYF.

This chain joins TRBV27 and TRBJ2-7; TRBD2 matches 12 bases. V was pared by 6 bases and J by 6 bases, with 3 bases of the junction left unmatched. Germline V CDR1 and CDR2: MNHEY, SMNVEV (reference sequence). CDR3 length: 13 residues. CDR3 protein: CASRLAGGGEQYF. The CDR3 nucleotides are TGTGCCAGCAGGCTAGCGGGAGGGGGCGAGCAGTACTTC.

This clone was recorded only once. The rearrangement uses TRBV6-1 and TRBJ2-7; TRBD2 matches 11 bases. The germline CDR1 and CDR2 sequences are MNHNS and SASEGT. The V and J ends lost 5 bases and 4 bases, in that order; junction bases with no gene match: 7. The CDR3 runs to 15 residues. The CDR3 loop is CASSSPGTSGYEQYF. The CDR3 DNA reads TGTGCCAGCAGTTCGCCCGGGACTAGCGGTTACGAGCAGTACTTC.

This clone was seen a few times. The CDR3 sequence: CASLTDRGRIDTQYF. The CDR3 nucleotides are TGTGCCAGCCTCACGGACAGGGGGCGCATAGATACGCAGTATTTT. V and J are TRBV6-5 and TRBJ2-3; the match to TRBD1 covers 11 bases. Germline V gene data show CDR1 as MNHEY and CDR2 as SVGAGI. CDR3 length: 15 amino acids. The V segment lost 8 bases and the J segment 5 bases; nucleotides outside the gene matches: 9.

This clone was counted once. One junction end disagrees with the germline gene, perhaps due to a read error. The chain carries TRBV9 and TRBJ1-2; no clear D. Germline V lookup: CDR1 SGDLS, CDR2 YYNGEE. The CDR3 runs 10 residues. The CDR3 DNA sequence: TGTGCCACCCGGGATCCCCCAGAAGCCTTC. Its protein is CATRDPPEAF.

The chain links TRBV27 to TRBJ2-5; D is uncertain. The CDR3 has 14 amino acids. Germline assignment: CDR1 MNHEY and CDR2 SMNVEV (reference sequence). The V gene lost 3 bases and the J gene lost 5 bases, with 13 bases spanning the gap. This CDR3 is CASSFRESWETQYF. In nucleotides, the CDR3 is TGTGCCAGCAGTTTTCGCGAATCGTGGGAGACCCAGTACTTC.

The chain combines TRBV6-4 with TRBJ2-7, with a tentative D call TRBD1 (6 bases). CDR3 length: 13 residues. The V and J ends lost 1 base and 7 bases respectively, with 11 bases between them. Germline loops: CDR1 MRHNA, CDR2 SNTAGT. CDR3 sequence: CASSDLGAEEQYF. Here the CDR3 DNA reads TGTGCCAGCAGTGACTTGGGGGCCGAGGAGCAGTACTTC.

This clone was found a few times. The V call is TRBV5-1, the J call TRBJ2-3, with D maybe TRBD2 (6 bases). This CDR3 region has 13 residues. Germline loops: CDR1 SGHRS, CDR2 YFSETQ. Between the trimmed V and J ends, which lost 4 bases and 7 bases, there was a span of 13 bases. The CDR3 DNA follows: TGCGCCAGCAGCGTGACTAGGTTTAATACGCAGTATTTT. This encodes CASSVTRFNTQYF.

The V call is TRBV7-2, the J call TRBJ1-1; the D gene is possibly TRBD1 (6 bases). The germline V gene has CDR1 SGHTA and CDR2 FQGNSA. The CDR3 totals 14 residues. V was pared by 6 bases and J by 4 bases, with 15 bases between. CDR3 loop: CASSPSKGVTEAFF. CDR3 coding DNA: TGTGCCAGCAGTCCTAGTAAGGGGGTCACTGAAGCTTTCTTT.

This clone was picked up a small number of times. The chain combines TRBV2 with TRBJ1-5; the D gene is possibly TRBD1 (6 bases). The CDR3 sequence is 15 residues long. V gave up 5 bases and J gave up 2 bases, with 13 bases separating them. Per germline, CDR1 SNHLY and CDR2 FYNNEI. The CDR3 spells CASSLQGSGNQPQHF. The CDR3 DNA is TGTGCCAGCAGTTTACAGGGTTCAGGCAATCAGCCCCAGCATTTT.

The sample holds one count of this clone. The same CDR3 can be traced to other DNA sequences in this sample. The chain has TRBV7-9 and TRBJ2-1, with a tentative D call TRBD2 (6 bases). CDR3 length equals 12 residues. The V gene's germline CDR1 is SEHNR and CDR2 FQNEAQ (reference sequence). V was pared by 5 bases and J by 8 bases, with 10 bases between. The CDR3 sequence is CASSLRGYEQFF. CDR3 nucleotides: TGTGCCAGCAGCCTGCGGGGATATGAGCAGTTCTTC.

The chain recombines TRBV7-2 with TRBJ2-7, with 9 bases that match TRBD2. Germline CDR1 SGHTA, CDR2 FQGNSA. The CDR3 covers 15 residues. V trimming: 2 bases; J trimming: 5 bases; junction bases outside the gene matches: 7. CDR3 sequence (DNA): TGTGCCAGCAGCTTACGGGCGGGAGGGCCCAACGAGCAGTACTTC. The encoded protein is CASSLRAGGPNEQYF.

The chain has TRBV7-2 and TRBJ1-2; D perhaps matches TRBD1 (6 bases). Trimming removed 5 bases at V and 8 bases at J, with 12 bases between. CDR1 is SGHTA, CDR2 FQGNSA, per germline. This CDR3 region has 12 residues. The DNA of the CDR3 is TGTGCCAGCAGCCCCAACGACAGGGGCTACACCTTC. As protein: CASSPNDRGYTF.

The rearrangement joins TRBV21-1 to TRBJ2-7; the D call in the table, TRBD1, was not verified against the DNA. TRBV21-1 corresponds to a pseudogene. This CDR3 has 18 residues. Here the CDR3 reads CASSSRRFSRGPPLEQYF. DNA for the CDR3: TGTGCCAGCAGCAGCCGTCGTTTCAGCAGGGGTCCTCCTCTAGAGCAGTACTTC.

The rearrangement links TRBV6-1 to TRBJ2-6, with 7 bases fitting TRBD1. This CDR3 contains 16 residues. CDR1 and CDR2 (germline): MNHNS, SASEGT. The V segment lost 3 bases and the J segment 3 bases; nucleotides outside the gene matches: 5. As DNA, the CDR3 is TGTGCCAGCAGTGAGAGACAGGGCTATGGGGCCAACGTCCTGACTTTC. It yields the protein CASSERQGYGANVLTF.

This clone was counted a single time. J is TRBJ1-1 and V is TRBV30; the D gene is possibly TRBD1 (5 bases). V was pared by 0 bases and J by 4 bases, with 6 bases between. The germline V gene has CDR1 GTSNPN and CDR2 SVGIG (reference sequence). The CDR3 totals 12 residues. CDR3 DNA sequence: TGTGCCTGGAGTGTACAGGTCACTGAAGCTTTCTTT. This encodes CAWSVQVTEAFF. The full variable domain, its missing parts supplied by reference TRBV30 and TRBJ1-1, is SQTIHQWPATLVQPVGSPLSLECTVEGTSNPNLYWYRQAAGRGLQLLFYSVGIGQISSEVPQNLSASRPQDRQFILSSKKLLLSDSGFYLCAWSVQVTEAFFGQGTRLTVV.

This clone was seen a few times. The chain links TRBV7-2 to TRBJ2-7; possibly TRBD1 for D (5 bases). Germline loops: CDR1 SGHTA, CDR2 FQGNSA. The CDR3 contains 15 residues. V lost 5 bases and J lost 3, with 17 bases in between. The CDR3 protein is CASSLVAGHDYEQYF. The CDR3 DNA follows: TGTGCCAGCAGCCTTGTGGCCGGACACGACTACGAGCAGTACTTC.